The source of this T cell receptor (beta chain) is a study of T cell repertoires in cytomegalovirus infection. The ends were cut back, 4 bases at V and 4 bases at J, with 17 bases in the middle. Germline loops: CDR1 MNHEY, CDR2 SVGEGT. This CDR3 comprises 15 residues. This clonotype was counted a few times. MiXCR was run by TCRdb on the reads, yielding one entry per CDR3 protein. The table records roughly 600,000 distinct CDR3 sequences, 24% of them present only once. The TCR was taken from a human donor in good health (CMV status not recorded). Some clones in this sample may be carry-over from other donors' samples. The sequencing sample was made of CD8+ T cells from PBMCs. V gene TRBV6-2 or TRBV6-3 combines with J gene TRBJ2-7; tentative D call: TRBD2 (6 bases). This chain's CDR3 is CASSSPPWGEYEQYV. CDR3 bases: TGTGCCAGCAGTTCTCCCCCATGGGGGGAGTACGAGCAGTACGTC.